The T cell receptor (beta chain) described here comes from a study of lymphopenia after photon versus proton radiotherapy (dated by TCRdb to between 2018 and 2021). General notes on the study: Photon and proton radiation therapy were compared by the study for their immunological effects in patients with gastrointestinal tumors who developed high-grade lymphopenia. The goal of the study was to characterize the differences between the two radiation modalities in how they affect the immune system. The cohort comprised approximately 21 patients with gastrointestinal tumors who received either photon or proton therapy and then developed lymphopenia. Study-wide findings and limitations: After the lymphocyte count nadir, repertoires from photon-treated patients showed oligoclonal expansion, particularly of CD8+ Temra cells, and this expansion drove the decline in diversity. Among patients across the cohort who died, overall survival time showed an inverse correlation with a larger post-nadir drop in TCR diversity. The survival association was examined only in patients who died, and the authors described better survival with proton therapy as a possibility, not as a demonstrated result. Proton-treated patients stayed relatively stable during treatment, while photon-treated patients lost naive T cells and TCR diversity and gained effector/memory populations.

The CDR1 and CDR2 encoded by the germline V gene are KGHSY and FQNENV. Taken from cysteine to phenylalanine, the CDR3 has 16 residues. CDR3 DNA only is kept here, 48 bases in frame from base 1. V gives up 0 bases and J gives up 3 bases, and the segment between their germline ends measures 14 bases. Notes on this clone: The antigen this receptor binds is unknown. Nothing much larger sits one base from this clone, and base qualities are not available.

To prepare the library, the immunoSEQ multiplex PCR assay was applied. Deep sequencing of rearranged TCR beta loci, alongside multiparametric flow cytometry, was used to profile T cell repertoires. Not all clones reach the TCRdb copy of this immuneACCESS table, which keeps in-frame sequences only. Checked studies attribute under half of the gap to unresolved V genes and leave the rest unexplained. The sample table shows 68,000 or so clones, and roughly 93% are seen once. The ten biggest clones cover less than 3.5% of the sample. The specimen was peripheral blood, collected from a patient treated with photon-based radiotherapy. The sequence is built from TRBV16 and TRBJ1-1; the D gene identity is not certain. This TCR was sampled from a woman in her sixties or seventies with pancreatic cancer. The sequence in DNA is TGTGCCAGCAGCCAATCGTCGGCGGCCAGCTACACTGAAGCTTTCTTT. The encoded protein is CASSQSSAASYTEAFF.